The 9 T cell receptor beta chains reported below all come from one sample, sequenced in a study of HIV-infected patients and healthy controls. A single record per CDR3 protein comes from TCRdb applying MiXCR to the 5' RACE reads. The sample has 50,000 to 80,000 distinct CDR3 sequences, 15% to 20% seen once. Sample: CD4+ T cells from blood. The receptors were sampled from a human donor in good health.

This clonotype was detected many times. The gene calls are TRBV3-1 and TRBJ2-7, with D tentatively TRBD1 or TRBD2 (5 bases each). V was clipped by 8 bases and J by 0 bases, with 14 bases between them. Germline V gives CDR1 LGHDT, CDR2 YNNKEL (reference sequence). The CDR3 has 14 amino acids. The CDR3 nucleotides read TGTGCCAGCCGGGCCGTTGGGACCTCCTACGAGCAGTACTTC. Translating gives CASRAVGTSYEQYF.

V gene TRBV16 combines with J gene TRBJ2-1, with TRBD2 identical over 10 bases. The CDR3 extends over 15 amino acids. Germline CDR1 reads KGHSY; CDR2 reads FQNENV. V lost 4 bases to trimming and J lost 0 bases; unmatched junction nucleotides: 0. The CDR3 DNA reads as TGTGCCAGCAGCCGACTAGCGGGCTCCTACAATGAGCAGTTCTTC. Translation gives CASSRLAGSYNEQFF.

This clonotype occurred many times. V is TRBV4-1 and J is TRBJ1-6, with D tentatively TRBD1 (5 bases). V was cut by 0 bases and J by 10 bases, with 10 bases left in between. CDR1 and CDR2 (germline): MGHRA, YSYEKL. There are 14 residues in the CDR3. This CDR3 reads CASSQERGRSPLHF. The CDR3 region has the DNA TGCGCCAGCAGCCAAGAAAGGGGCCGATCACCCCTCCACTTT.

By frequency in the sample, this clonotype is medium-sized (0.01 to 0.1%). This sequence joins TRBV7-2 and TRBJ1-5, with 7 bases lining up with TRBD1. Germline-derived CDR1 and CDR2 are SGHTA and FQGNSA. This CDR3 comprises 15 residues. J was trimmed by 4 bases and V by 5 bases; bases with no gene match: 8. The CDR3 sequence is CASSLRGLGNQPQHF. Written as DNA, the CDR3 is TGTGCCAGCAGCCTAAGGGGGCTGGGGAATCAGCCCCAGCATTTT.

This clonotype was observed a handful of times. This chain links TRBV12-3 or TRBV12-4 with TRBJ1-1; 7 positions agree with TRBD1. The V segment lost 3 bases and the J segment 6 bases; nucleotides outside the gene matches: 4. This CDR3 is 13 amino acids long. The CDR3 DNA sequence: TGTGCCAGCAGTTTCACAGGGGAGGCTGAAGCTTTCTTT. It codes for CASSFTGEAEAFF.

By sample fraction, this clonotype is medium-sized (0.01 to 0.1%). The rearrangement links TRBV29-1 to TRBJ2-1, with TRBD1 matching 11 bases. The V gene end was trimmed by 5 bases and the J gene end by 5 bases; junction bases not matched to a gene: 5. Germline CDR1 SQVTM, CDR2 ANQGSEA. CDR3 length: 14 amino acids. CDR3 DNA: TGCAGCGTTCGGGACAGGGGGTACGACAATGAGCAGTTCTTC. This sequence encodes CSVRDRGYDNEQFF.

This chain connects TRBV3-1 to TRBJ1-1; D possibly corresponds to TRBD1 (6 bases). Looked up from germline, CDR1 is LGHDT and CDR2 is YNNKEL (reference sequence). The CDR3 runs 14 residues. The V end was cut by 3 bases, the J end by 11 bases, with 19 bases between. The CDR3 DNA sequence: TGTGCCAGCAGCCACGCCCGGGGAGGGGGAACGGCTTTCTTT. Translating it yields CASSHARGGGTAFF.

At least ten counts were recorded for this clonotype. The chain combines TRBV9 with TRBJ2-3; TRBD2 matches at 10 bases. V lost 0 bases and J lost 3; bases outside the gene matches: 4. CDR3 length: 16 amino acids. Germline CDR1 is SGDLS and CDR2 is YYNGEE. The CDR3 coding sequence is TGTGCCAGCAGCGTAGCCTCGACTAGCGGGACAGATACGCAGTATTTT. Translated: CASSVASTSGTDTQYF.

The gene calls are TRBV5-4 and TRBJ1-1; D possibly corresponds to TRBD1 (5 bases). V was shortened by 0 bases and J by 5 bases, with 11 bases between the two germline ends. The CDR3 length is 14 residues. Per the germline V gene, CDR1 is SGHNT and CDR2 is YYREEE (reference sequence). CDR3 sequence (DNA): TGTGCCAGCAGCTTGGCCATGAGGGGAACTGAAGCTTTCTTT. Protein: CASSLAMRGTEAFF.